This record covers a single T cell receptor (beta chain). The data stem from a study of cytomegalovirus exposure and HLA in healthy donors. The primer mix had 60 Vbeta and 13 Jbeta primers. Profiling relied on immunoSEQ multiplex PCR, and the TCRdb table lists in-frame clones only, not all of them. In the table there are about 180,000 clones, about four fifths of which are singletons. Germline V gene data show CDR1 as PRHDT and CDR2 as FYEKMQ (reference sequence). J lost 2 bases, V lost 7 bases, and 5 bases had no gene match. The CDR3 covers 14 residues. The sequence came from a man aged 25-40 years in good health and CMV-seropositive. Sequencing input: PBMCs. The chain couples TRBV13 to TRBJ2-1; 7 nucleotides match TRBD2. CDR3 nucleotide sequence: TGTGCCAGCACCTTGCGGGAGACCTACAATGAGCAGTTCTTC. Protein sequence: CASTLRETYNEQFF.